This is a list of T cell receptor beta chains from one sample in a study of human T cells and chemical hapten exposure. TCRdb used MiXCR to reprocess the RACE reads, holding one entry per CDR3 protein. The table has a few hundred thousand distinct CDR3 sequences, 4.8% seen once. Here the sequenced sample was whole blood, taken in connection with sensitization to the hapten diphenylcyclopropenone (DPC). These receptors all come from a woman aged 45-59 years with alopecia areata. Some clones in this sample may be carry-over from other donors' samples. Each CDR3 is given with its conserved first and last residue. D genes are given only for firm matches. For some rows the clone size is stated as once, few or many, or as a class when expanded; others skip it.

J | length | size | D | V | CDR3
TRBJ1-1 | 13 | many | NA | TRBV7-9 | CASSLVMNTEAFF
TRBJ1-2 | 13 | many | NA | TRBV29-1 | CSVPIRRNYGYTF
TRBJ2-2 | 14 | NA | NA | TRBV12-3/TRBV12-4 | CASSPPGGGGELFF
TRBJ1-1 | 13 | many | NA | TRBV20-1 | CSAAQIRDTEAFF
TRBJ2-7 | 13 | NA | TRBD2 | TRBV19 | CASSSGSWNEQYF
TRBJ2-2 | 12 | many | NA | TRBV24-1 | CATSGNTGELFF
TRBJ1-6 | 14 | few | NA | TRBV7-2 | CASSRDTDNSPLHF
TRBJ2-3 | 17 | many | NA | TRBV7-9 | CASSLVQGARRTDTQYF
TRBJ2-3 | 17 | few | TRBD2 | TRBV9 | CASSISGSALSADTQYF
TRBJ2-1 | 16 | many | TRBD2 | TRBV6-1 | CASSEGLAGGYNEQFF
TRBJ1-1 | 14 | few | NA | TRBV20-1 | CSASPGRWVAEAFF
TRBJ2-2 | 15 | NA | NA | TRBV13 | CASSLRGWGTGELFF
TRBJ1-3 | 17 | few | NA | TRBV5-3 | CARSSKSKGNSGNTIYF